This TCR beta chain is drawn from a study of shared clonotypes between healthy human individuals (dated by TCRdb to about 2020). Turning to the overall study: A few men and two women, aged 18 to 49 years, made up the cohort. Different laboratories and diverse techniques were used to prepare libraries and sequence TCR repertoires, to increase sequencing depth and limit assay-specific biases. The study deeply sequenced blood TCR repertoires of five healthy adults to estimate repertoire size and the extent of clonotype sharing between individuals. For each donor, three plates each were used for CD4 naive and CD4 memory, two plates were used for CD8 naive, and one plate was used for CD8 memory. Between about 0.9 and 8.9 billion PBMCs per donor were obtained by leukapheresis. The paper's findings and limits, for the study overall: Sampling was restricted to blood, and TCR repertoires in tissues likely differ from the TCR repertoires found in blood. Pairwise subsampling indicated that sequencing depth was expected to affect the degree of clonotype sharing among donors. Because the study included a small number of donors, the genetic and exposure-history diversity represented was limited. Clonotypes shared by all four sorted-subset donors showed higher generation probabilities than non-shared clonotypes. Rarefaction of sorted-subset datasets indicated incomplete sequencing despite the large sequencing depth. Larger estimated clonotype richness was generally found for naive subsets than for memory subsets. When several donors were compared, the shared fraction of clonotypes was 5% to 6.5% for naive CD4, over 3% for naive CD8, 2% to 2.5% for memory CD4, and 0.3% to 0.5% for memory CD8.

CDR1 and CDR2, per the germline V gene, are LGHNA and YSLEER. The CDR3 sequence holds 14 residues, the cysteine and phenylalanine included. This entry keeps only the CDR3 DNA: 42 bases, framed from base 1. V ends up 4 bases short and J 7 bases short, with an unmatched junction base count of 6. Using the deep immunoSEQ assay, TCR CDR3 regions were amplified from genomic DNA by multiplex PCR. Genomic DNA extracted from each cell subset was distributed evenly over all wells of several immunoSEQ 96-well plates, and each plate served as one replicate. For sorted subsets, each replicate PCR was loaded with approximately 190 ng genomic DNA, equivalent to 30,000 or so T cell genomes. Purified libraries were quantified with a Qubit 3.0 fluorometer, sized on a Bioanalyzer 2100, and re-quantified with the KAPA Library Quantification kit. Each immunoSEQ 96-well plate was sequenced on its own single-read 150-cycle Illumina NextSeq 550 flow cell. As for how the authors treated the data: Because the immunoSEQ output included only junctional sequences and no quality scores, the filtering could not be the same as the filtering used for full-length reads. Sequences were annotated with PyIR, a Python wrapper for IgBLAST v1.9, and V/J genes and CDR3 were assigned using IMGT germline references. Reads were removed for weak V/J assignments (E-value above 1e-6), missing CDR3, stop codons, out-of-frame junctions, or ambiguous translated residues. V3J clonotypes were defined as sequences sharing the same inferred V gene, J gene, and CDR3 amino acid sequence. Percentage overlap between repertoires was computed as shared unique clonotypes divided by the size of the smaller repertoire. Three approaches were used to assess repertoire richness: RTK rarefaction, the Chao1 estimator, and Recon v2.1 estimates of unobserved clonotypes. For all TCRbeta clonotypes obtained by the gDNA method from four donors, generation probabilities were computed with OLGA. As stored in TCRdb, this immuneACCESS dataset retains in-frame rearrangements with V and J assigned. A fraction of the clones does not appear; measured against another copy, unresolved V genes explain less than half of the discrepancy, and the remainder lacks a known reason. For V, J and clone size, that table is used; D and trimming come from the DNA. Counted in this sample were about 2.4 million clones; over 85% of them appeared once. In total, the top ten clones hold about 0.39% of the sample.

The donors were healthy, HIV-negative adults who had no recently reported acute infections or vaccinations. All donors were Caucasian adults living in Nashville, Tennessee, USA. Magnetic negative selection was used to enrich CD4+ T cells, after which naive cells were positively selected on CD45RA and the negative fraction became the memory subset. After blood collection by leukapheresis, PBMCs were isolated using Ficoll-Histopaque density gradient centrifugation and then cryopreserved in the vapor phase of liquid nitrogen. Analytical flow cytometry was used to check the purity and quantity of each magnetically sorted T cell population. From each sorted fraction, genomic DNA was isolated and quantified by UV absorbance on a Nanodrop 2000c. In this sample, this clone turned up once. Its specific antigen is unknown. No base quality values were provided; no much bigger clone lies one nucleotide off.

The specimen was naive CD4+ T cells from PBMCs. The cell subset or site tag for this specimen amounts to: CD45RA+ positively selected. Recombination connected TRBV4-3 to TRBJ2-2; 7 bases in between match TRBD2. The TCR sequence derives from a man aged 18 to 30 in good health. Some clones in this sample may be carry-over from other donors' samples. The CDR3 protein is CASSRLLASGELFF. The sequenced DNA is TGCGCCAGCAGCCGCCTACTAGCGAGCGGGGAGCTGTTTTTT.